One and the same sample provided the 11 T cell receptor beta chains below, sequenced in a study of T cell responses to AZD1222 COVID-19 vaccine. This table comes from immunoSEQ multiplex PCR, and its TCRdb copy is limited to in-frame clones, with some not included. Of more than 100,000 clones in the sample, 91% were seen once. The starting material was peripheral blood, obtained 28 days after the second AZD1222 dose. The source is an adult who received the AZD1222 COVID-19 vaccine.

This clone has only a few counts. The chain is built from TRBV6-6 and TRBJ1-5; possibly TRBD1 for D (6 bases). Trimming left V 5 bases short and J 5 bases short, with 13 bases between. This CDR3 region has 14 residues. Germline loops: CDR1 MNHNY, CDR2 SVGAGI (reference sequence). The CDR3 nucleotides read TGTGCCAGCAGTCCCGACAGGAACGATCAGCCCCAGCATTTT. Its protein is CASSPDRNDQPQHF.

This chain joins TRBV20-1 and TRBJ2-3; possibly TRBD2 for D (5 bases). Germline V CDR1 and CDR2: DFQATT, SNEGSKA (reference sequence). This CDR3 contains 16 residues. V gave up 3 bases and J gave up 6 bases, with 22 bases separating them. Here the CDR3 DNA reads TGCAGTGCTAGTGGTGAGGGCGACCGAGCTTTGGATACGCAGTATTTT. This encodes CSASGEGDRALDTQYF.

This chain's CDR3 is CASSPGQARNEKLFF. The CDR3 region has the DNA TGCGCCAGCAGTCCCGGACAGGCGCGTAATGAAAAACTGTTTTTT. This chain connects TRBV5-1 to TRBJ1-4; TRBD1 aligns across 7 bases. V lost 5 bases to trimming and J lost 4 bases; unmatched junction nucleotides: 8. The V gene's germline CDR1 is SGHRS and CDR2 YFSETQ. The CDR3 contains 15 residues.

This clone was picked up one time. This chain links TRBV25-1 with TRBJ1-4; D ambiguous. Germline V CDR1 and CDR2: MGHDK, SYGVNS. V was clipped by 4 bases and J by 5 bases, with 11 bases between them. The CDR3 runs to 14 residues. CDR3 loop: CASSAGLPNEKLFF. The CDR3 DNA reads TGTGCCAGCAGTGCTGGGCTGCCGAATGAAAAACTGTTTTTT.

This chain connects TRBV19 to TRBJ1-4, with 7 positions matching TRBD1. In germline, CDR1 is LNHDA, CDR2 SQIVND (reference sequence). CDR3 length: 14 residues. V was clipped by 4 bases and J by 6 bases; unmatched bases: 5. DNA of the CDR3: TGTGCCAGTAGTACCGGGACAGCCGATGAAAAACTGTTTTTT. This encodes CASSTGTADEKLFF.

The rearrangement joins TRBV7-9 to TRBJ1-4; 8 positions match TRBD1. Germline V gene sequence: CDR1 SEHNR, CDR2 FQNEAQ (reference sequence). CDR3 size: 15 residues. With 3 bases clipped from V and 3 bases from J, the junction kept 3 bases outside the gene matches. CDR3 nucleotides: TGTGCCAGCAGCTTTCAGGGGGCTGCTAATGAAAAACTGTTTTTT. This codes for CASSFQGAANEKLFF.

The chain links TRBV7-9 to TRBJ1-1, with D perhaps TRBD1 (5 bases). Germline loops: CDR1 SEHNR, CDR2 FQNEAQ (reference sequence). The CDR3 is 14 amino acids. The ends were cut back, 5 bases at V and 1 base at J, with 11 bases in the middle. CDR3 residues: CASSHLTENTEAFF. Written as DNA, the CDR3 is TGTGCCAGCAGCCATTTGACAGAGAACACTGAAGCTTTCTTT.

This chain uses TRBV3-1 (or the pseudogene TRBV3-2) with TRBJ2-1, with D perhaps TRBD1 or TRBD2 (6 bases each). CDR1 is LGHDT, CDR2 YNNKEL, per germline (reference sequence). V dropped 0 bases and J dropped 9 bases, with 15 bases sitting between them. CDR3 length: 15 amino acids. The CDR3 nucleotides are TGTGCCAGCAGCCAAGATAAAGGAGGGGGGCTTGAGCAGTTCTTC. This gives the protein CASSQDKGGGLEQFF.

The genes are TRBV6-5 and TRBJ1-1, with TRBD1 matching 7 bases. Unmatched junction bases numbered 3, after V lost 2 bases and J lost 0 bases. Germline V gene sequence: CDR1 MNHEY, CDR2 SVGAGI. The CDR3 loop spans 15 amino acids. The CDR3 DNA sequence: TGTGCCAGCAGTTACACCGGGACAGTGAACACTGAAGCTTTCTTT. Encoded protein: CASSYTGTVNTEAFF.

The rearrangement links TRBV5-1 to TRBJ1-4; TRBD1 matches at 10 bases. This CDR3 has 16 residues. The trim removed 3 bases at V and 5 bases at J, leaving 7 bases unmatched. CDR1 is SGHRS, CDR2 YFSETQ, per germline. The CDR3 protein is CASSWGDRGENEKLFF. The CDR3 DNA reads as TGCGCCAGCAGCTGGGGGGACAGGGGTGAGAATGAAAAACTGTTTTTT. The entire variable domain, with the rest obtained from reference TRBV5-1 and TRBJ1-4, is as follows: KAGVTQTPRYLIKTRGQQVTLSCSPISGHRSVSWYQQTPGQGLQFLFEYFSETQRNKGNFPGRFSGRQFSNSRSEMNVSTLELGDSALYLCASSWGDRGENEKLFFGSGTQLSVL.

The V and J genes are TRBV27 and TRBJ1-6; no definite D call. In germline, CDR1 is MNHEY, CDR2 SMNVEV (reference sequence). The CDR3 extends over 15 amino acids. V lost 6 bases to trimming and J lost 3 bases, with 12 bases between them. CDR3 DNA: TGTGCCAGCAGGGACCCGGGATACTATAATTCACCCCTCCACTTT. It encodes CASRDPGYYNSPLHF.